One sample yielded the 10 T cell receptor beta chains listed below, sequenced in a study of blood T cell repertoires in COVID-19. The protocol was immunoSEQ multiplex PCR, while the TCRdb copy is restricted to in-frame clones and leaves out a portion. The profile covers about 250,000 clones, with 86% appearing a single time and 15% to 17% taken by the ten largest. The sequenced sample was PBMCs or T cells enriched from blood (not recorded which). Source of these receptors: a man between 18 and 35 years old who had recovered from COVID-19.

This rearrangement joins TRBV11-3 to TRBJ2-5, with 7 bases identical to TRBD2. The CDR3 consists of 16 residues. Trimming took 7 bases from V and 0 from J; bases not matched to a gene: 11. Germline loops: CDR1 SGHNT, CDR2 YENEEA. Here the CDR3 reads CASTPFPAGNQETQYF. The CDR3 DNA sequence: TGTGCCAGCACCCCTTTTCCAGCGGGGAACCAAGAGACCCAGTACTTC. The whole variable domain, remainder taken from reference TRBV11-3 and TRBJ2-5, is EAGVVQSPRYKIIEKKQPVAFWCNPISGHNTLYWYLQNLGQGPELLIRYENEEAVDDSQLPKDRFSAERLKGVDSTLKIQPAELGDSAVYLCASTPFPAGNQETQYFGPGTRLLVL.

The gene calls are TRBV3-1 (or the pseudogene TRBV3-2) and TRBJ2-5, with unresolved D. The CDR3 loop spans 14 amino acids. V lost 1 base, J lost 4 bases, and 10 bases lay in between. Germline V gene lookup returns CDR1 LGHDT and CDR2 YNNKEL (reference sequence). CDR3 coding DNA: TGTGCCAGCAGCCAAGGGCAGGTCCGAGAGACCCAGTACTTC. Translated: CASSQGQVRETQYF.

This rearrangement joins TRBV6-4 to TRBJ2-2, with no clear D. CDR3 size: 13 residues. Trimming took off 7 bases at V and 1 base at J, with 7 bases between the two ends. Germline CDR1 MRHNA, CDR2 SNTAGT. The CDR3 DNA is TGTGCCAGCACCGACTGGAACACCGGGGAGCTGTTTTTT. It specifies CASTDWNTGELFF.

The table lists this clone with a count of one. The chain carries TRBV6-5 and TRBJ1-1, with 7 bases matching TRBD1. CDR1 MNHEY and CDR2 SVGAGI come from the germline V gene. This CDR3 is built from 15 residues. Trimming removed 6 bases from V and 1 base from J; junction bases left unmatched: 8. The CDR3 is CASRFSGQSNTEAFF. In DNA, the CDR3 is TGTGCCAGCAGATTTTCGGGACAGTCGAACACTGAAGCTTTCTTT.

The chain is built from TRBV27 and TRBJ1-1, with 8 bases matching TRBD1. CDR3 length: 14 residues. Germline CDR1 reads MNHEY; CDR2 reads SMNVEV (reference sequence). With V trimmed by 7 bases and J by 4 bases, 8 bases remained unmatched. The chain's CDR3 is CASTRQGHATEAFF. The CDR3 DNA reads TGTGCCAGCACCCGACAGGGGCATGCCACTGAAGCTTTCTTT.

The chain couples TRBV28 to TRBJ2-4, with 10 bases matching TRBD2. Germline CDR1 reads MDHEN; CDR2 reads SYDVKM. With V trimmed by 4 bases and J by 7 bases, 10 bases remained unmatched. The CDR3 consists of 16 residues. The CDR3 region has the DNA TGTGCCAGCAGTTCCAGCGGGGGGGTAGGGTGGAACATTCAGTACTTC. It is translated as CASSSSGGVGWNIQYF.

The chain carries TRBV28 and TRBJ2-7; 7 nucleotides align to TRBD2. There are 17 residues in the CDR3. The V gene end was trimmed by 6 bases and the J gene end by 4 bases; junction bases not matched to a gene: 18. Germline lookup yields CDR1 MDHEN and CDR2 SYDVKM. The CDR3 DNA is TGTGCCAGCAGCTCTCCGGGATCCAGGGAGGGTGCGTACGAGCAGTACTTC. It specifies CASSSPGSREGAYEQYF. The variable domain in full, with the rest retrieved from reference TRBV28 and TRBJ2-7, is DVKVTQSSRYLVKRTGEKVFLECVQDMDHENMFWYRQDPGLGLRLIYFSYDVKMKEKGDIPEGYSVSREKKERFSLILESASTNQTSMYLCASSSPGSREGAYEQYFGPGTRLTVT.

The chain couples TRBV7-9 to TRBJ1-1; no clear D. Germline lookup yields CDR1 SEHNR and CDR2 FQNEAQ (reference sequence). Trimming left V 1 base short and J 0 bases short, with 15 bases between. The CDR3 has 17 residues. The CDR3 DNA is TGTGCCAGCAGCTTAGTTTTTTGGTCACAGATGAACACTGAAGCTTTCTTT. It yields the protein CASSLVFWSQMNTEAFF.

The rearrangement links TRBV7-8 to TRBJ1-2, with a tentative D call TRBD1 (6 bases). The CDR3 consists of 16 residues. The germline CDR1 and CDR2 sequences are SGHVS and FQNEAQ. V was pared by 0 bases and J by 4 bases, with 15 bases between. DNA of the CDR3: TGTGCCAGCAGCTTAGCGACAGGAAGTAACAGCTATGGCTACACCTTC. Translated, it gives CASSLATGSNSYGYTF.

The rearrangement joins TRBV6-4 to TRBJ2-1; TRBD1 matches at 9 bases. V trimming: 4 bases; J trimming: 9 bases; junction bases outside the gene matches: 7. The CDR3 runs to 14 residues. The germline V gene encodes CDR1 MRHNA and CDR2 SNTAGT. The CDR3 loop reads CASSAWTGVTEQFF. The CDR3 DNA reads as TGTGCCAGCAGTGCCTGGACAGGGGTGACTGAGCAGTTCTTC.